The sequence of this T cell receptor beta chain was determined in a study of shared clonotypes between healthy human individuals. The CDR3 has 15 amino acids. The germline gives CDR1 MNHEY, CDR2 SMNVEV (reference sequence). V was clipped by 3 bases and J by 6 bases; unmatched bases: 8. General study points: The study sampled only blood, and tissue repertoires likely differ.

With regard to this clone: Its specificity is unknown.

Libraries were prepared by immunoSEQ multiplex PCR; TCRdb keeps only in-frame clonotypes and omits some of them. The repertoire includes over 2 million clones, just under 95% of them detected once, and about 0.41% sits in the top ten. This TCR came from a young man in good health. Some clones in this sample may be carry-over from other donors' samples. The specimen sequenced was naive CD4+ T cells from PBMCs. Documented subset: CD45RA+ positively selected. V usage is TRBV27 and J usage is TRBJ1-5; 7 bases match TRBD1. This CDR3 reads CASSFSPTGLQPQHF. CDR3 sequence (DNA): TGTGCCAGCAGTTTTTCCCCGACAGGGCTTCAGCCCCAGCATTTT.